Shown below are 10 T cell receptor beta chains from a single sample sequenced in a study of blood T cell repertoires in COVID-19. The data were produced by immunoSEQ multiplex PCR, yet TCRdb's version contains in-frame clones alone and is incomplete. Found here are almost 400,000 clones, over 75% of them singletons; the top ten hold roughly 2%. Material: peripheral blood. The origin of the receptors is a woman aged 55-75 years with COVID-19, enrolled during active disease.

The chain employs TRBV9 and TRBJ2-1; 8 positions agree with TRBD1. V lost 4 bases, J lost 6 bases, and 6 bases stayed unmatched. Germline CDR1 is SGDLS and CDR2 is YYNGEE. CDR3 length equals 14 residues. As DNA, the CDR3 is TGTGCCAGCAGCCCCACGACAGGGGTCAATGAGCAGTTCTTC. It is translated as CASSPTTGVNEQFF.

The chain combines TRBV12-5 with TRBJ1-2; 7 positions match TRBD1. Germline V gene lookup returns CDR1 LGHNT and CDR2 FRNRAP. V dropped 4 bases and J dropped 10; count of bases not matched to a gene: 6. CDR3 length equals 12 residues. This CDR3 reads CASGSGGGVYTF. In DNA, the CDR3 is TGTGCTAGTGGTTCAGGGGGTGGGGTCTACACCTTC.

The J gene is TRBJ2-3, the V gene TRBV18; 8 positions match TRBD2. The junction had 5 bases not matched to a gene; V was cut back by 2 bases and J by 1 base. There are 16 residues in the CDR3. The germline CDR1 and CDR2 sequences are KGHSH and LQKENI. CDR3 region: CASSPFAGGGTDTQYF. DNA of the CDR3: TGTGCCAGCTCACCATTCGCCGGGGGGGGCACAGATACGCAGTATTTT.

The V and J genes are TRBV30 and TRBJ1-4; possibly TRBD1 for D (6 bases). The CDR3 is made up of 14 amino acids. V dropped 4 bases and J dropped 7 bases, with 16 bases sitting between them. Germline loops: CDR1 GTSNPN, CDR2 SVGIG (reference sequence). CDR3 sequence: CAWNVGARGEKLFF. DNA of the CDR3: TGTGCCTGGAACGTGGGGGCAAGAGGTGAAAAACTGTTTTTT.

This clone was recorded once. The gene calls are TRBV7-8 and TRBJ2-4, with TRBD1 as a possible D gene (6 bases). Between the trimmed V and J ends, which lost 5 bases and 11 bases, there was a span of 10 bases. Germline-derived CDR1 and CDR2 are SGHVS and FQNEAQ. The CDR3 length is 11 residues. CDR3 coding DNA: TGTGCCAGCAGCCCTGGACAGCTTCAGTACTTC. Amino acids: CASSPGQLQYF.

In nucleotides, the CDR3 is TGTGCCAGCAGTTACGGGCAGGACTATCAGCCCCAGCATTTT. Translating gives CASSYGQDYQPQHF. The genes are TRBV6-2 or TRBV6-3 and TRBJ1-5; D remains ambiguous. Per germline, CDR1 MNHEY and CDR2 SVGEGT. Between the trimmed V and J ends, which lost 2 bases and 5 bases, there was a span of 10 bases. The CDR3 consists of 14 residues.

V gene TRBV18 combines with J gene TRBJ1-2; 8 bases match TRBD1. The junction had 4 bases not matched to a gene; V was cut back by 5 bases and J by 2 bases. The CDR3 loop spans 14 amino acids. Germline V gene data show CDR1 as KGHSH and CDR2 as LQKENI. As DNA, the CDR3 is TGTGCCAGCTCATCGACAGGGGCCAACTATGGCTACACCTTC. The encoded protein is CASSSTGANYGYTF.

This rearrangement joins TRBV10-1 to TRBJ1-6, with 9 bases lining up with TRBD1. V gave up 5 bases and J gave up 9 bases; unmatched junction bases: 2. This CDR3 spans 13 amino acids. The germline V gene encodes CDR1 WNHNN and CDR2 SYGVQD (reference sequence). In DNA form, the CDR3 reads TGCGCCAGCAGTCAGACAGGGGGTTCACCCCTCCACTTT. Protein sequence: CASSQTGGSPLHF.

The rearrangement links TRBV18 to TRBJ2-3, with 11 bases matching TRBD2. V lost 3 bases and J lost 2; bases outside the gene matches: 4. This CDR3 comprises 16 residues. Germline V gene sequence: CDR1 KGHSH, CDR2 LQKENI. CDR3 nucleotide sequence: TGTGCCAGCTCACCTAGCGGGGGGGCCTTCACAGATACGCAGTATTTT. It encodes CASSPSGGAFTDTQYF.

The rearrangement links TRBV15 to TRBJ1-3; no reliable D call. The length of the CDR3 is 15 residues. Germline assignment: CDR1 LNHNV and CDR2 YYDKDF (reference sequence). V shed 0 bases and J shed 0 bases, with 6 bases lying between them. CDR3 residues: CATSRERYSGNTIYF. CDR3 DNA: TGTGCCACCAGCAGAGAGCGGTACTCTGGAAACACCATATATTTT.